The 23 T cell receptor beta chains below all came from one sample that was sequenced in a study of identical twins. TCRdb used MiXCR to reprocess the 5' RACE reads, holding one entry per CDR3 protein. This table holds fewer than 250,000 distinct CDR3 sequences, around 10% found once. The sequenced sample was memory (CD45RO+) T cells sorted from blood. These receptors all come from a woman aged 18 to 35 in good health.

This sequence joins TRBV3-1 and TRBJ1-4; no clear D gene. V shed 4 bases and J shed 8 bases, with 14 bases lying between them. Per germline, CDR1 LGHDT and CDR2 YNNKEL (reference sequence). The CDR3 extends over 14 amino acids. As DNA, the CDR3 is TGTGCCAGCAGCCTACAGCGGGCCTCAGAAAAACTGTTTTTT. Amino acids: CASSLQRASEKLFF. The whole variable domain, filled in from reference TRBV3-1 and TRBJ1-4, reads DTAVSQTPKYLVTQMGNDKSIKCEQNLGHDTMYWYKQDSKKFLKIMFSYNNKELIINETVPNRFSPKSPDKAHLNLHINSLELGDSAVYFCASSLQRASEKLFFGSGTQLSVL.

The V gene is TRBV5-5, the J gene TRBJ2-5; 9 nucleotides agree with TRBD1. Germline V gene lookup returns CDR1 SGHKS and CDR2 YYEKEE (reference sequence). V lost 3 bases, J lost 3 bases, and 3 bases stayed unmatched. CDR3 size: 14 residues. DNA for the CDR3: TGTGCCAGCAGCTCCCGGACAGGGGAAGAGACCCAGTACTTC. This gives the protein CASSSRTGEETQYF.

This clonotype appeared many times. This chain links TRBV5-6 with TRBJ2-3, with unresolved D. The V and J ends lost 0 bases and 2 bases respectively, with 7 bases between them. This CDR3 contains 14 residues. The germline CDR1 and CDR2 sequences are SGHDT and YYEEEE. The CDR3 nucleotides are TGTGCCAGCAGCTTGGAAGGAACCACAGATACGCAGTATTTT. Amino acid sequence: CASSLEGTTDTQYF.

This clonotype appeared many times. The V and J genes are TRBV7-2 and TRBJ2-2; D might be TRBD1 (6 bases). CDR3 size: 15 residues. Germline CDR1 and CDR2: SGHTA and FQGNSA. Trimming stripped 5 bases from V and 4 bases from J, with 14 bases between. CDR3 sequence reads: CASSPRLGGTGELFF. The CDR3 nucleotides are TGTGCCAGCAGCCCACGCCTAGGGGGCACCGGGGAGCTGTTTTTT.

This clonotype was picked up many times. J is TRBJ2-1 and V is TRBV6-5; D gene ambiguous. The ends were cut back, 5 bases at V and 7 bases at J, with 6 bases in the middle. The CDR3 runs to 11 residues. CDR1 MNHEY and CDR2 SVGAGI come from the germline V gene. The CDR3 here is CASSRSNEQFF. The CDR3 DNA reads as TGTGCCAGCAGTCGGTCGAATGAGCAGTTCTTC.

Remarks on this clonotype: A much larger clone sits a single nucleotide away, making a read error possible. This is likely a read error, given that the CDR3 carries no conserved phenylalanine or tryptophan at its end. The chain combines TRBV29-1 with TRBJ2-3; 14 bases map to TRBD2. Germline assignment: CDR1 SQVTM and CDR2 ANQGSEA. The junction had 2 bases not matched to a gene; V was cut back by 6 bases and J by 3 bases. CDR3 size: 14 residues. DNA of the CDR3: TGCAGCGTGAGACTAGCGGGAGGGACAGATACGCAGTATTCT. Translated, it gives CSVRLAGGTDTQYS.

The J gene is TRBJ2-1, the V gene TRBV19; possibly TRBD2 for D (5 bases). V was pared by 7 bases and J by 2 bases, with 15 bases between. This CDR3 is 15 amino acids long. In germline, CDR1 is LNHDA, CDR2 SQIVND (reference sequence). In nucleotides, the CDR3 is TGTGCCAGTACTCCCCGCGGGCCAACCTACAATGAGCAGTTCTTC. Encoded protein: CASTPRGPTYNEQFF. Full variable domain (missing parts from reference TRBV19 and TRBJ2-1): DGGITQSPKYLFRKEGQNVTLSCEQNLNHDAMYWYRQDPGQGLRLIYYSQIVNDFQKGDIAEGYSVSREKKESFPLTVTSAQKNPTAFYLCASTPRGPTYNEQFFGPGTRLTVL.

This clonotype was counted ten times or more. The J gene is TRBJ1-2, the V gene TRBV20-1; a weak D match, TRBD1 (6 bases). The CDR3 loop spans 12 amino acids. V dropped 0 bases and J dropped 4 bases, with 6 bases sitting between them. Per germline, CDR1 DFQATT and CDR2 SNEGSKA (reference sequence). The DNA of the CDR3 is TGCAGTGCTAGAGAAGGGGGCTATGGCTACACCTTC. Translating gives CSAREGGYGYTF.

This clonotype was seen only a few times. As DNA, the CDR3 is TGTGCCAGCAGCCAAGATTATGGCAGGGGATCTTACAATGAGCAGTTCTTC. Protein: CASSQDYGRGSYNEQFF. V gene TRBV14 combines with J gene TRBJ2-1; TRBD1 is a possible D gene (6 bases). Per germline, CDR1 SGHDN and CDR2 FVKESK. The length of the CDR3 is 17 residues. Between the trimmed V and J ends, which lost 0 bases and 4 bases, there was a span of 16 bases.

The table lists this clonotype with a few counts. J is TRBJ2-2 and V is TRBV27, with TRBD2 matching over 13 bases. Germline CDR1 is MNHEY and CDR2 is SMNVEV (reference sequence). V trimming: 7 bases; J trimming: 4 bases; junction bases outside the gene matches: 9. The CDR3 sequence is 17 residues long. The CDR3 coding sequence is TGTGCCAGCACCCGAAGACTAGCGGGGGGCACCACCGGGGAGCTGTTTTTT. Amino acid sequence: CASTRRLAGGTTGELFF.

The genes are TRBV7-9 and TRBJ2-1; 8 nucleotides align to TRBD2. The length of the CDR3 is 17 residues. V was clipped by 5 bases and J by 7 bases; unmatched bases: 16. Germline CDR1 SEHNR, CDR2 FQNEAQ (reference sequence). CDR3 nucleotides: TGTGCCAGCAGCCCCCCTCGGGGGGGGGCCTTCGTAAATGAGCAGTTCTTC. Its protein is CASSPPRGGAFVNEQFF.

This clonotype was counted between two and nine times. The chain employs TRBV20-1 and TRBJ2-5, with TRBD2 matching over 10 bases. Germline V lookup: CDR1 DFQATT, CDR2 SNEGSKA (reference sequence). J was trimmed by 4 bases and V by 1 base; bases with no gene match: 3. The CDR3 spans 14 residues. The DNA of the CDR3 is TGCAGTGCTAGAGTACCTAGCGGGGGAGAGACCCAGTACTTC. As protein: CSARVPSGGETQYF.

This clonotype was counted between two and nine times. CDR3 in amino acids: CASRGREGGSYNEQFF. The CDR3 DNA is TGTGCCAGCAGGGGACGGGAGGGCGGCTCCTACAATGAGCAGTTCTTC. V gene TRBV28 combines with J gene TRBJ2-1; 8 bases are shared with TRBD2. Germline V CDR1 and CDR2: MDHEN, SYDVKM. This CDR3 comprises 16 residues. With 6 bases clipped from V and 0 bases from J, the junction kept 7 bases outside the gene matches.

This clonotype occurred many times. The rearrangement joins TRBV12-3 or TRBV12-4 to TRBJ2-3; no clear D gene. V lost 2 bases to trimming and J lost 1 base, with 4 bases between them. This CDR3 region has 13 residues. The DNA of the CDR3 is TGTGCCAGCAGTTTACAGGGCACAGATACGCAGTATTTT. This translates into CASSLQGTDTQYF.

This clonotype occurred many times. The CDR3 loop is CASSYPRLAGGNTDTQYF. CDR3 nucleotides: TGTGCCAGCAGTTACCCCAGACTAGCGGGAGGGAACACAGATACGCAGTATTTT. The chain is built from TRBV6-2 or TRBV6-3 and TRBJ2-3; 14 bases are shared with TRBD2. V lost 2 bases to trimming and J lost 2 bases; unmatched junction nucleotides: 6. CDR3 length equals 18 residues. Germline V gene lookup returns CDR1 MNHEY and CDR2 SVGEGT.

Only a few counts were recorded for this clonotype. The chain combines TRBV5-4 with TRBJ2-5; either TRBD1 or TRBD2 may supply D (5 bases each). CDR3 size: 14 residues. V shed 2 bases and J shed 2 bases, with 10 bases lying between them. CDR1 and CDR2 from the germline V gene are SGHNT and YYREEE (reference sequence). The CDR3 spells CASSFLGTQETQYF. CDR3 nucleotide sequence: TGTGCCAGCAGCTTCTTGGGGACGCAAGAGACCCAGTACTTC.

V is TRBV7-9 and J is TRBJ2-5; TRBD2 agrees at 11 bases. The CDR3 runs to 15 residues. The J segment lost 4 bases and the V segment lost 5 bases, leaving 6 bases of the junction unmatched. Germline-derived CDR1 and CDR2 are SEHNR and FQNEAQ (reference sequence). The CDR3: CASSSLTSGVETQYF. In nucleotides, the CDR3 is TGTGCCAGCAGCAGTTTGACTAGCGGGGTAGAGACCCAGTACTTC.

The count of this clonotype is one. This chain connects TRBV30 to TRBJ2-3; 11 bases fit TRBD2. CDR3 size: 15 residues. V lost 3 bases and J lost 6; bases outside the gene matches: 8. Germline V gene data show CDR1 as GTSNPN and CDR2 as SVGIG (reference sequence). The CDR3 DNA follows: TGTGCCTGGAGCGTCGGACTAGCGGGTGCGGATACGCAGTATTTT. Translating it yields CAWSVGLAGADTQYF.

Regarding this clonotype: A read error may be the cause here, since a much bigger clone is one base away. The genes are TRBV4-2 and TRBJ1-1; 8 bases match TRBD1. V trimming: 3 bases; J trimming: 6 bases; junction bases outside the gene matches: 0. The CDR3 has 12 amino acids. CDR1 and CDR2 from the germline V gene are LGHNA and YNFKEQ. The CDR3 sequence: CASSQTGAEAFF. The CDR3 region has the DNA TGTGCCAGCAGCCAGACAGGGGCTGAAGCTTTCTTT.

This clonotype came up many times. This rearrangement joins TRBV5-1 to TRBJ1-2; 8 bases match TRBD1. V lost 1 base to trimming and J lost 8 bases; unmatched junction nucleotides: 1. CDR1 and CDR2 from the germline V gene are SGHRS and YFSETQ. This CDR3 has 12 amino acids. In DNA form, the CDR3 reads TGCGCCAGCAGCTTGCAGGGGGCCGGCTACACCTTC. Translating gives CASSLQGAGYTF. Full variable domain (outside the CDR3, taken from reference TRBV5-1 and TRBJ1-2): KAGVTQTPRYLIKTRGQQVTLSCSPISGHRSVSWYQQTPGQGLQFLFEYFSETQRNKGNFPGRFSGRQFSNSRSEMNVSTLELGDSALYLCASSLQGAGYTFGSGTRLTVV.

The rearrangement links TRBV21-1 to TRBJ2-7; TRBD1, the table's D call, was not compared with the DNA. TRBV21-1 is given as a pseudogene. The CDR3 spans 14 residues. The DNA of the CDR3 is TGTGCCAGCAGCAAAGGTGGTAGGGGTGACGAGCAGTACTTC. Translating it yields CASSKGGRGDEQYF.

The chain's CDR3 is CSANGVNGNEQFF. DNA of the CDR3: TGCAGTGCTAATGGGGTTAATGGGAATGAGCAGTTCTTC. The J gene is TRBJ2-1, the V gene TRBV20-1; D is unresolved. This CDR3 contains 13 residues. Germline-derived CDR1 and CDR2 are DFQATT and SNEGSKA (reference sequence). V was pared by 4 bases and J by 7 bases, with 14 bases between.

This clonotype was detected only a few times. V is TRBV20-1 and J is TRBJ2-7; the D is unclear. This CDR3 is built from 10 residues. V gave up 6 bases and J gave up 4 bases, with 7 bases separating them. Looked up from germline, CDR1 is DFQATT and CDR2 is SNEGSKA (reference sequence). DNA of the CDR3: TGCAGTGCCGCAAAATACGAGCAGTACTTC. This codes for CSAAKYEQYF.